The clone carrying this TCR beta chain was seen once. What it binds is not known. This record comes from a study of sequential checkpoint blockade in melanoma. General study findings and limits: For nivolumab-first patients, baseline tumor clonality was associated with response. Mutational load did not correlate with tumor T-cell fraction or clonality. Patients with week-13 increases in T-cell fraction and clonality benefited about 30 times more often.

Treatment described: randomized to nivolumab then ipilimumab (arm A) or the reverse (arm B). Clones were read by immunoSEQ multiplex PCR, and TCRdb kept only the in-frame ones, dropping some. The table shows a few thousand clones, with approximately 19% occurring only once. Deletions cut 2 bases from V and 1 base from J, with 15 bases between. The germline gives CDR1 SGHRS, CDR2 YFSETQ. The CDR3 loop spans 16 amino acids. This receptor was taken from a human donor with melanoma. The chain joins TRBV5-1 to TRBJ1-1; weak D call: TRBD1 (6 bases). The sample consisted of tumor tissue (inferred from file names), taken from a patient given nivolumab and ipilimumab in sequence. The CDR3 loop reads CASSFQPQGGNTEAFF. CDR3 nucleotide sequence: TGCGCCAGCAGCTTTCAACCACAGGGAGGGAACACTGAAGCTTTCTTT.